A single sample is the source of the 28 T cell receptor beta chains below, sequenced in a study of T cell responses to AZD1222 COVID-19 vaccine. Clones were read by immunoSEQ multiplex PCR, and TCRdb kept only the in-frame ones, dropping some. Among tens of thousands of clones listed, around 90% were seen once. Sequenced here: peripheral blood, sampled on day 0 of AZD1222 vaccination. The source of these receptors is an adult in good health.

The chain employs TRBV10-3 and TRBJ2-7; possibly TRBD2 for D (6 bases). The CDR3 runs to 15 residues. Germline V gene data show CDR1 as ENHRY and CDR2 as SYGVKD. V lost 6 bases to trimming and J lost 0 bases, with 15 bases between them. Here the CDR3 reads CAISGGTASSYEQYF. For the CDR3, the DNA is TGTGCCATCAGCGGAGGGACGGCCAGCTCCTACGAGCAGTACTTC.

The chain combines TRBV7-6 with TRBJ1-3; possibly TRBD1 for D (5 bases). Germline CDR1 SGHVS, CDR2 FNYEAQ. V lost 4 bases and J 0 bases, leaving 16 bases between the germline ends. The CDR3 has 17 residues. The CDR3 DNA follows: TGTGCCAGCAGCTGGGGCCCACAGCGTAGCTCTGGAAACACCATATATTTT. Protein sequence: CASSWGPQRSSGNTIYF.

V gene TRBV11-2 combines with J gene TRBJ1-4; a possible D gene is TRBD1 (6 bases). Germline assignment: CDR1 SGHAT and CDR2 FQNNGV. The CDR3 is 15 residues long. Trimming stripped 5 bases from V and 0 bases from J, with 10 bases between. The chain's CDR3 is CASSRNRATNEKLFF. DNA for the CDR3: TGTGCCAGCAGCAGAAACAGGGCAACTAATGAAAAACTGTTTTTT.

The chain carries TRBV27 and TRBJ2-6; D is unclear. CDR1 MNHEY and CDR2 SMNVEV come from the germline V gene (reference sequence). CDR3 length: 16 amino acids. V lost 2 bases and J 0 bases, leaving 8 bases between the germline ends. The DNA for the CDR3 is TGTGCCAGCAGTTTAGTAGCAAACTCTGGGGCCAACGTCCTGACTTTC. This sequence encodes CASSLVANSGANVLTF.

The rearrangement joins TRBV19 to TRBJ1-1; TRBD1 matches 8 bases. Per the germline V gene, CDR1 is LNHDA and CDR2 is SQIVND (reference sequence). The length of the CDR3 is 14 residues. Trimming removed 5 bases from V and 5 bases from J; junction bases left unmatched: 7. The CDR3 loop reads CASSLRQGSTEAFF. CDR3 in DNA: TGTGCCAGTAGTCTCCGACAGGGGAGTACTGAAGCTTTCTTT.

CDR3 nucleotide sequence: TGTGCCAGCAGTTACTCGACCTCCCTGAGTTCACCCCTCCACTTT. Amino acids: CASSYSTSLSSPLHF. The chain employs TRBV6-5 and TRBJ1-6, with D unresolved. The CDR3 sequence is 15 residues long. V was trimmed by 0 bases and J by 9 bases, leaving 12 bases between them. Germline CDR1 and CDR2: MNHEY and SVGAGI.

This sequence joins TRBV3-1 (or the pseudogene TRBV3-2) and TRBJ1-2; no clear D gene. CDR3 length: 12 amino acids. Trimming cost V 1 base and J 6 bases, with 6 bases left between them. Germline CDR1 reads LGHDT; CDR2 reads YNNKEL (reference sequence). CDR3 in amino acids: CASSQGGHGYTF. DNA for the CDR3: TGTGCCAGCAGCCAAGGGGGTCATGGCTACACCTTC.

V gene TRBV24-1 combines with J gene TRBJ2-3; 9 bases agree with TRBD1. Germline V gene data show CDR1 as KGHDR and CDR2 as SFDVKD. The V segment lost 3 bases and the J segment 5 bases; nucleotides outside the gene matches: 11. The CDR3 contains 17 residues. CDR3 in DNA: TGTGCCACCAGTGATCCACCGGGACAGGGTCCAGGAGATACGCAGTATTTT. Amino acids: CATSDPPGQGPGDTQYF.

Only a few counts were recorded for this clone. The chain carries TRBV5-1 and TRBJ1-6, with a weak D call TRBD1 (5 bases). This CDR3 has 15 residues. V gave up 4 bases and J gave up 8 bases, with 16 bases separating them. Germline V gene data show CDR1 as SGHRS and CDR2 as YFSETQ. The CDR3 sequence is CASSRDGRSDSPLHF. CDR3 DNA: TGCGCCAGCAGCCGGGACGGGCGTTCGGATTCACCCCTCCACTTT. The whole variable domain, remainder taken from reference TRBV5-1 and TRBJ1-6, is KAGVTQTPRYLIKTRGQQVTLSCSPISGHRSVSWYQQTPGQGLQFLFEYFSETQRNKGNFPGRFSGRQFSNSRSEMNVSTLELGDSALYLCASSRDGRSDSPLHFGNGTRLTVT.

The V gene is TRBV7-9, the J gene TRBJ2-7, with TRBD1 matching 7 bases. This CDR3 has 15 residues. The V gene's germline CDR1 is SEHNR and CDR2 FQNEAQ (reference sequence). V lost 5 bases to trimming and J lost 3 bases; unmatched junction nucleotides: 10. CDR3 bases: TGTGCCAGCAGCCGTCCCGACAGGGTGCTCTACGAGCAGTACTTC. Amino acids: CASSRPDRVLYEQYF.

CDR3 in amino acids: CASSPDRVDQPQHF. CDR3 nucleotide sequence: TGTGCCAGCAGCCCGGACAGGGTGGATCAGCCCCAGCATTTT. The V and J genes are TRBV7-8 and TRBJ1-5; 8 bases are shared with TRBD1. Germline V CDR1 and CDR2: SGHVS, FQNEAQ. This CDR3 comprises 14 residues. V lost 5 bases, J lost 5 bases, and 5 bases stayed unmatched. Full variable domain (missing parts from reference TRBV7-8 and TRBJ1-5): GAGVSQSPRYKVAKRGQDVALRCDPISGHVSLFWYQQALGQGPEFLTYFQNEAQLDKSGLPSDRFFAERPEGSVSTLKIQRTQQEDSAVYLCASSPDRVDQPQHFGDGTRLSIL.

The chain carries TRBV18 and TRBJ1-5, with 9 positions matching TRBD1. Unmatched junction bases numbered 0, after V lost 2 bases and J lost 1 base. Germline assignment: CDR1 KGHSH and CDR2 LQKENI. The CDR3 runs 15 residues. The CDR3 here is CASSPGTGSNQPQHF. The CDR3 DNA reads TGTGCCAGCTCACCAGGGACAGGGAGCAATCAGCCCCAGCATTTT.

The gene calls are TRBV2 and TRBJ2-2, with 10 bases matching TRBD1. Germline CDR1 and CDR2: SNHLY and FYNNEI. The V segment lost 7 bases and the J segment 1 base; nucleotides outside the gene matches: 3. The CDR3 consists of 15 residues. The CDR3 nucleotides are TGTGCCAGCACTGGACAGGGGGGGAACACCGGGGAGCTGTTTTTT. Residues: CASTGQGGNTGELFF. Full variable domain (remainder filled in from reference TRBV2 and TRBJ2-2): EPEVTQTPSHQVTQMGQEVILRCVPISNHLYFYWYRQILGQKVEFLVSFYNNEISEKSEIFDDQFSVERPDGSNFTLKIRSTKLEDSAMYFCASTGQGGNTGELFFGEGSRLTVL.

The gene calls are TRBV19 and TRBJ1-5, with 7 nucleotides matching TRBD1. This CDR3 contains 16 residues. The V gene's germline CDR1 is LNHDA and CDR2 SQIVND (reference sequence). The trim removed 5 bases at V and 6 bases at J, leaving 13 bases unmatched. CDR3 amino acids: CASSEEKQGNTQPQHF. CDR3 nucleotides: TGTGCCAGTAGTGAGGAAAAACAGGGGAACACTCAGCCCCAGCATTTT.

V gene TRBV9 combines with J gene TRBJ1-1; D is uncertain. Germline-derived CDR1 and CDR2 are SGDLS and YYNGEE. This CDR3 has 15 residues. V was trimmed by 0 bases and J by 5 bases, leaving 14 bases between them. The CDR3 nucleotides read TGTGCCAGCAGCGTAGCTGTGGGCCCGGGTACTGAAGCTTTCTTT. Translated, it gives CASSVAVGPGTEAFF.

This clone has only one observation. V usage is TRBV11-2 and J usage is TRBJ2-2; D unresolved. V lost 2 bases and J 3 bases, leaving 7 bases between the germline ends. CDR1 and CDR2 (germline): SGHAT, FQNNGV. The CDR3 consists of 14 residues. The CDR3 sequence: CASSLWGYTGELFF. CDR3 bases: TGTGCCAGCAGCTTATGGGGATACACCGGGGAGCTGTTTTTT.

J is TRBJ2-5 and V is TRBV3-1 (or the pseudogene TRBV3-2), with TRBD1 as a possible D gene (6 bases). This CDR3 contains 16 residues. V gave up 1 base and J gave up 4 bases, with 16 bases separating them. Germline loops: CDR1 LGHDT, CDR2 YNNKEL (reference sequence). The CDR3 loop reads CASSQGLQGWGETQYF. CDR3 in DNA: TGTGCCAGCAGCCAAGGACTCCAGGGGTGGGGAGAGACCCAGTACTTC.

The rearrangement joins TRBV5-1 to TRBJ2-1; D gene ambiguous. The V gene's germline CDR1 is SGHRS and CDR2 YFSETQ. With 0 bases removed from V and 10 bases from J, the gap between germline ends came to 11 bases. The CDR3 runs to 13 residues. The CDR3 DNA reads TGCGCCAGCAGCTTGGCCGGTTTTAGAGAGCAGTTCTTC. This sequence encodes CASSLAGFREQFF.

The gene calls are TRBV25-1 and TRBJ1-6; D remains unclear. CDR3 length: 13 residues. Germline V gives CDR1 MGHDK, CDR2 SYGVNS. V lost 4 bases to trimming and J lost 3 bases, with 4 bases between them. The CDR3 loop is CASSGYYNSPLHF. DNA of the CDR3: TGTGCCAGCAGTGGCTACTATAATTCACCCCTCCACTTT.

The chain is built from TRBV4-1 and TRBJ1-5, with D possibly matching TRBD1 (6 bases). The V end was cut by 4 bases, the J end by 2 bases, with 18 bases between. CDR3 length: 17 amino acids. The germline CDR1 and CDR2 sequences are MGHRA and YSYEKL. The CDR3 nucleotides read TGCGCCAGCAGCCGCGGACCGACAGGAGGAGGCAATCAGCCCCAGCATTTT. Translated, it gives CASSRGPTGGGNQPQHF.

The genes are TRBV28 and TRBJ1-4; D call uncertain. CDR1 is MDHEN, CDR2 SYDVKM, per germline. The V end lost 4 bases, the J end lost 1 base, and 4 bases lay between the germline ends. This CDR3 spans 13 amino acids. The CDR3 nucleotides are TGTGCCAGCAGTTGGGGAACTAATGAAAAACTGTTTTTT. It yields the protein CASSWGTNEKLFF.

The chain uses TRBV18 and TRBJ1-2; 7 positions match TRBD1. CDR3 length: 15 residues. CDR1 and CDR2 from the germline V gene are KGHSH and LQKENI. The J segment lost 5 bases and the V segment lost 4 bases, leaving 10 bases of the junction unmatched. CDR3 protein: CASSHSTGRDYGYTF. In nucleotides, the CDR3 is TGTGCCAGCTCACATTCGACAGGGCGTGATTATGGCTACACCTTC. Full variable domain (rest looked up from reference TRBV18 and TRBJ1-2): NAGVMQNPRHLVRRRGQEARLRCSPMKGHSHVYWYRQLPEEGLKFMVYLQKENIIDESGMPKERFSAEFPKEGPSILRIQQVVRGDSAAYFCASSHSTGRDYGYTFGSGTRLTVV.

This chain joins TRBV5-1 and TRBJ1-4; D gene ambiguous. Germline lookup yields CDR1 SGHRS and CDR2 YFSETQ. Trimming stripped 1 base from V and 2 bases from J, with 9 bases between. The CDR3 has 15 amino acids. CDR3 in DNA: TGCGCCAGCAGCTTGATGGGCCAGACTAATGAAAAACTGTTTTTT. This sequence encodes CASSLMGQTNEKLFF.

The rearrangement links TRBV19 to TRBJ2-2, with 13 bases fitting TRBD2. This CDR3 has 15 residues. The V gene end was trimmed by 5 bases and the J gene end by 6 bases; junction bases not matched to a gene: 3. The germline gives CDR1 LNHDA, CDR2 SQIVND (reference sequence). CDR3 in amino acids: CASSGLAGAPGELFF. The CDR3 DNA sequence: TGTGCCAGTAGTGGACTAGCGGGGGCCCCCGGGGAGCTGTTTTTT. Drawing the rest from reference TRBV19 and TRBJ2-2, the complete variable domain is DGGITQSPKYLFRKEGQNVTLSCEQNLNHDAMYWYRQDPGQGLRLIYYSQIVNDFQKGDIAEGYSVSREKKESFPLTVTSAQKNPTAFYLCASSGLAGAPGELFFGEGSRLTVL.

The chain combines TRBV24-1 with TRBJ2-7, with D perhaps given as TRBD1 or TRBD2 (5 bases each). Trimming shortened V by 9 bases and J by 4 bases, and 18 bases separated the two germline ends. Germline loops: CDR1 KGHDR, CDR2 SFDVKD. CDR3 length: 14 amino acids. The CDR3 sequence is CATPGETGVYEQYF. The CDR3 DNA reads TGTGCCACCCCCGGGGAAACAGGCGTATACGAGCAGTACTTC.

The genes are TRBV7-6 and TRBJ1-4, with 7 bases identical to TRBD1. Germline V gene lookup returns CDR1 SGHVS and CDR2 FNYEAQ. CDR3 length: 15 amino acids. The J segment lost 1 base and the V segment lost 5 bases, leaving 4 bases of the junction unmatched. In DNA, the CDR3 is TGTGCCAGCAGCCTCCGACAGGGAACTAATGAAAAACTGTTTTTT. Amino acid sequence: CASSLRQGTNEKLFF.

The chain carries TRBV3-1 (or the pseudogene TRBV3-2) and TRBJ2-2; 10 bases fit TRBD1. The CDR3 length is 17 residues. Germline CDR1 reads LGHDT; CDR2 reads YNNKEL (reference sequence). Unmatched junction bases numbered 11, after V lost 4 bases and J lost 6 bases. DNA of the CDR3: TGTGCCAGCAGCCTCACCGTTGGGACAGGGGACGCCGGGGAGCTGTTTTTT. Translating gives CASSLTVGTGDAGELFF.

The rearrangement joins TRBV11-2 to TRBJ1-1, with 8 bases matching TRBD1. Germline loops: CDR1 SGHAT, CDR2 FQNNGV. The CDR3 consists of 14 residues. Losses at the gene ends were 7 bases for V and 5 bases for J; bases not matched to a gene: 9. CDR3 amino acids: CASKRAGGYTEAFF. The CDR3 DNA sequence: TGTGCCAGCAAGCGGGCAGGGGGCTATACTGAAGCTTTCTTT.